The 3 T cell receptor beta chains given below trace back to one sample, sequenced in a study of molecular identifiers for immune sequencing clone quantification. MiXCR was run by TCRdb on the PCR reads, yielding one entry per CDR3 protein. The sample holds 600,000 to 650,000 distinct CDR3 sequences, roughly 21% seen once. The sequencing input was naive CD8+ T cells from blood, with Jurkat cell RNA spiked in. Subset defined: FACS-sorted CD8+CD4-CCR7+CD45RA+ naive T cells. These receptor sequences come from a human donor in good health. Some libraries in this study had Jurkat cell RNA spiked in.

Concerning this clonotype: A much more abundant neighbour one base away suggests this may be a read error. The V and J genes are TRBV6-2 or TRBV6-3 and TRBJ2-2; D perhaps matches TRBD2 (5 bases). This CDR3 region has 15 residues. Germline CDR1 MNHEY, CDR2 SVGEGT. The V and J ends lost 4 bases and 1 base respectively, with 10 bases between them. The chain's CDR3 is CASSCGPVNTGELFF. CDR3 DNA: TGTGCCAGCAGTTGCGGGCCAGTGAACACCGGGGAGCTGTTTTTT.

The sample holds many counts of this clonotype. The rearrangement joins TRBV28 to TRBJ2-5; a possible D gene is TRBD1 (6 bases). Germline values: CDR1 MDHEN, CDR2 SYDVKM. This CDR3 is 16 amino acids long. Trimming removed 4 bases from V and 4 bases from J, with 19 bases in between. CDR3 DNA sequence: TGTGCCAGCAGTTCGCCTCCCAGGGGCCTAGGAGAGACCCAGTACTTC. Translated, it gives CASSSPPRGLGETQYF.

V gene TRBV6-5 combines with J gene TRBJ1-6; tentative D call: TRBD1 (6 bases). The CDR3 spans 15 residues. Germline values: CDR1 MNHEY, CDR2 SVGAGI. The ends were cut back, 5 bases at V and 7 bases at J, with 15 bases in the middle. The CDR3 DNA reads TGTGCCAGCAGTCAACGACAGGCGGGGAATTCACCCCTCCACTTT. Protein sequence: CASSQRQAGNSPLHF.